Below, 14 T cell receptor beta chains from the same sample are listed, as sequenced in a study of cytomegalovirus exposure and HLA in healthy donors. 13 Jbeta primers and 60 Vbeta primers were used for the PCR. Profiled with immunoSEQ multiplex PCR; TCRdb holds only in-frame clones, not every one. The table records 120,000 to 150,000 clones, just over 65% of them present only once. Sequenced material: PBMCs. These receptors originate from an older woman in good health and CMV-seronegative.

This chain joins TRBV5-4 and TRBJ1-2, with D possibly TRBD1 on 5 matching bases. V was trimmed by 0 bases and J by 4 bases, leaving 10 bases between them. The CDR3 spans 14 residues. In germline, CDR1 is SGHNT, CDR2 YYREEE (reference sequence). The DNA of the CDR3 is TGTGCCAGCAGCTTGGTAGGGGCAGCCTATGGCTACACCTTC. This codes for CASSLVGAAYGYTF.

The genes are TRBV7-2 and TRBJ1-1; maybe TRBD1 (5 bases). The CDR3 sequence is 15 residues long. V was shortened by 0 bases and J by 1 base, with 9 bases between the two germline ends. Germline CDR1 and CDR2: SGHTA and FQGNSA. The CDR3 DNA follows: TGTGCCAGCAGCTTAGCCGGGGGGGGGAACACTGAAGCTTTCTTT. Translation gives CASSLAGGGNTEAFF.

This chain links TRBV10-3 with TRBJ2-5, with D possibly being TRBD1 (5 bases). The ends were cut back, 5 bases at V and 1 base at J, with 11 bases in the middle. CDR1 is ENHRY, CDR2 SYGVKD, per germline. CDR3 length: 14 residues. In nucleotides, the CDR3 is TGTGCCATCAGTTCCGATGACAGCCAAGAGACCCAGTACTTC. Amino acid sequence: CAISSDDSQETQYF.

This chain uses TRBV7-8 with TRBJ1-2; D perhaps matches TRBD1 (5 bases). The ends were cut back, 5 bases at V and 3 bases at J, with 16 bases in the middle. CDR3 size: 15 residues. Germline loops: CDR1 SGHVS, CDR2 FQNEAQ. CDR3 in amino acids: CASSPYRFLDYGYTF. CDR3 DNA: TGTGCCAGCAGCCCATACAGGTTTTTGGACTATGGCTACACCTTC.

This clone was counted ten times or more. V and J are TRBV7-9 and TRBJ2-3, with TRBD1 identical over 12 bases. Germline V lookup: CDR1 SEHNR, CDR2 FQNEAQ (reference sequence). The CDR3 contains 15 residues. Trimming cost V 4 bases and J 6 bases; bases outside gene matches: 5. The CDR3 reads CASSYRGQGADTQYF. CDR3 nucleotide sequence: TGTGCCAGCAGCTATAGGGGACAGGGGGCCGATACGCAGTATTTT.

V gene TRBV7-2 combines with J gene TRBJ2-5; 7 positions match TRBD2. Germline V gene lookup returns CDR1 SGHTA and CDR2 FQGNSA. CDR3 length equals 13 residues. Losses at the gene ends were 5 bases for V and 9 bases for J; bases not matched to a gene: 9. The CDR3 DNA reads as TGTGCCAGCAGCCTTGGACTAGACTGGGCCCAGTACTTC. Residues: CASSLGLDWAQYF.

This chain uses TRBV25-1 with TRBJ2-3; 7 nucleotides agree with TRBD2. Germline V gives CDR1 MGHDK, CDR2 SYGVNS. The V segment lost 8 bases and the J segment 5 bases; nucleotides outside the gene matches: 10. The CDR3 totals 14 residues. The CDR3 spells CASGPAGVKDTQYF. CDR3 DNA: TGTGCCAGCGGCCCGGCGGGAGTGAAAGATACGCAGTATTTT.

CDR3 sequence: CASSLTGTDTQYF. Here the CDR3 DNA reads TGTGCCAGCAGCTTGACGGGCACAGATACGCAGTATTTT. This chain links TRBV5-6 with TRBJ2-3; D unclear. The CDR3 contains 13 residues. Trimming pared 1 base from V and 1 base from J, leaving 4 bases between. Germline V gene sequence: CDR1 SGHDT, CDR2 YYEEEE.

In this sample, this clone turned up a few times. The chain carries TRBV6-1 and TRBJ1-3, with TRBD1 matching over 10 bases. Germline V gives CDR1 MNHNS, CDR2 SASEGT. The CDR3 consists of 14 residues. Unmatched junction bases numbered 8, after V lost 7 bases and J lost 8 bases. DNA of the CDR3: TGTGCCAGCACTAGACAGGGGGCTGTCTACACCATATATTTT. This gives the protein CASTRQGAVYTIYF.

The sample holds a few counts of this clone. The genes are TRBV18 and TRBJ1-4; 9 bases are shared with TRBD1. V was pared by 5 bases and J by 6 bases, with 7 bases of the junction left unmatched. This CDR3 spans 15 amino acids. CDR1 is KGHSH and CDR2 is LQKENI in the germline V gene. For the CDR3, the DNA is TGTGCCAGCTCAGTAGGGACAGGGTCCCATGAAAAACTGTTTTTT. This sequence encodes CASSVGTGSHEKLFF.

The V and J genes are TRBV6-5 and TRBJ2-3, with 7 bases lining up with TRBD1. This CDR3 spans 15 amino acids. Germline V gives CDR1 MNHEY, CDR2 SVGAGI. Trimming took 5 bases from V and 0 from J; bases not matched to a gene: 5. Written as DNA, the CDR3 is TGTGCCAGCAGTCTAGGGACAGCTAGCACAGATACGCAGTATTTT. It translates to CASSLGTASTDTQYF.

The chain uses TRBV2 and TRBJ2-7, with D possibly being TRBD2 (7 bases). V lost 6 bases and J 1 base, leaving 10 bases between the germline ends. Germline loops: CDR1 SNHLY, CDR2 FYNNEI. The CDR3 is 13 residues long. The CDR3 DNA reads TGTGCCAGCAGGAGGGGGGGGTCCTACGAGCAGTACTTC. Protein: CASRRGGSYEQYF.

This clone has only a few counts. The genes are TRBV5-1 and TRBJ1-2, with 9 bases that match TRBD1. The trim removed 4 bases at V and 8 bases at J, leaving 9 bases unmatched. Germline-derived CDR1 and CDR2 are SGHRS and YFSETQ. This CDR3 spans 14 amino acids. This CDR3 is CASSPGGTGQGYTF. CDR3 DNA sequence: TGCGCCAGCAGCCCGGGGGGGACAGGGCAAGGCTACACCTTC.

The V and J genes are TRBV18 and TRBJ1-1; D is possibly TRBD1 (6 bases). CDR3 length equals 14 residues. Trimming stripped 3 bases from V and 1 base from J, with 9 bases between. The germline V gene encodes CDR1 KGHSH and CDR2 LQKENI. The CDR3 bases are TGTGCCAGCTCACCCTTGGGACAGAACACTGAAGCTTTCTTT. As protein: CASSPLGQNTEAFF.